The subject of this entry is one T cell receptor beta chain. 13 Jbeta primers and 60 Vbeta primers were used for the PCR. Produced via immunoSEQ multiplex PCR; TCRdb's table is partial and in-frame only. The top ten clones hold approximately 2.9% of a sample with 120,000 or so clones, about a sixth of them seen once. CDR1 and CDR2 (germline): SGDLS, YYNGEE. V trimming: 0 bases; J trimming: 1 base; junction bases outside the gene matches: 10. This CDR3 is built from 20 residues. The record originates from a study of cytomegalovirus exposure and HLA in healthy donors. Study in general: Clustering assigned approximately 78% of the 350 to 400 genotyped donors to the Caucasian-associated ancestry cluster.

The specimen was PBMCs. This TCR was recovered from a female donor in good health and CMV-seropositive. The rearrangement links TRBV9 to TRBJ2-1; 13 positions match TRBD2. CDR3 coding DNA: TGTGCCAGCAGCGTAGCCGCCGGGACTAGCGGGGCTCGGTCCTACAATGAGCAGTTCTTC. Translating gives CASSVAAGTSGARSYNEQFF. The variable domain in full, completed from reference TRBV9 and TRBJ2-1, reads DSGVTQTPKHLITATGQRVTLRCSPRSGDLSVYWYQQSLDQGLQFLIQYYNGEERAKGNILERFSAQQFPDLHSELNLSSLELGDSALYFCASSVAAGTSGARSYNEQFFGPGTRLTVL.